The 28 T cell receptor beta chains presented below share a single source sample, sequenced in a study of shared clonotypes between healthy human individuals. The assay was immunoSEQ multiplex PCR, and TCRdb's table has in-frame clones only and misses some. This sample carries about 300,000 clones, about 74% of them seen once, and the ten largest clones take under 13%. Source material: memory CD4+ T cells sorted from blood. Indicated subset: CD45RA-negative fraction. The source is a man aged 25-45 years in good health.

The chain employs TRBV6-5 and TRBJ1-2, with D tentatively TRBD1 (6 bases). Germline CDR1 and CDR2: MNHEY and SVGAGI. CDR3 length: 13 amino acids. V dropped 8 bases and J dropped 1 base, with 11 bases sitting between them. The CDR3 DNA sequence: TGTGCCAGCGGACAGAGTGGTAACTATGGCTACACCTTC. Encoded protein: CASGQSGNYGYTF.

The J gene is TRBJ2-2, the V gene TRBV5-1; 13 bases line up with TRBD2. This CDR3 is 18 amino acids long. The trim removed 4 bases at V and 1 base at J, leaving 7 bases unmatched. Germline CDR1 SGHRS, CDR2 YFSETQ. CDR3 in DNA: TGCGCCAGCAGCCCTCGGACTAGCGGGAGCGGGAACACCGGGGAGCTGTTTTTT. Encoded protein: CASSPRTSGSGNTGELFF.

The chain employs TRBV30 and TRBJ1-2; D is undetermined. Germline values: CDR1 GTSNPN, CDR2 SVGIG (reference sequence). Trimming removed 1 base from V and 0 bases from J, with 6 bases in between. The CDR3 extends over 13 amino acids. CDR3 bases: TGTGCCTGGAGTGCCCAGACTAACTATGGCTACACCTTC. Its protein product is CAWSAQTNYGYTF.

This clone was counted only a few times. The chain recombines TRBV19 with TRBJ2-1; 8 nucleotides line up with TRBD2. CDR3 length equals 14 residues. The trim removed 5 bases at V and 9 bases at J, leaving 9 bases unmatched. The germline V gene encodes CDR1 LNHDA and CDR2 SQIVND (reference sequence). The CDR3 coding sequence is TGTGCCAGTAGTGGTTACGGGACTAGGAGTGAGCAGTTCTTC. Its translation is CASSGYGTRSEQFF.

The gene calls are TRBV11-1 and TRBJ2-7; D unresolved. Germline values: CDR1 SGHAT, CDR2 FQDESV (reference sequence). The V end was cut by 5 bases, the J end by 4 bases, with 12 bases between. CDR3 length equals 13 residues. The CDR3 DNA is TGTGCCAGCAGCACCTTAGATCGGTACGAGCAGTACTTC. This translates into CASSTLDRYEQYF.

The rearrangement uses TRBV7-2 and TRBJ1-4; the D gene is possibly TRBD1 (5 bases). V was clipped by 1 base and J by 8 bases, with 14 bases between them. The CDR3 runs to 15 residues. The germline V gene has CDR1 SGHTA and CDR2 FQGNSA. DNA for the CDR3: TGTGCCAGCAGCTTAGATCAGGGTGGAATGGAAAAACTGTTTTTT. This encodes CASSLDQGGMEKLFF.

The chain joins TRBV29-1 to TRBJ2-1; D call uncertain. Looked up from germline, CDR1 is SQVTM and CDR2 is ANQGSEA. V shed 4 bases and J shed 15 bases, with 13 bases lying between them. This CDR3 contains 10 residues. The CDR3 nucleotides are TGCAGCGTTGGTAAGGAGCTGGGGTTCTTC. Residues: CSVGKELGFF.

This chain connects TRBV10-3 to TRBJ1-2; 7 nucleotides match TRBD1. After removal of 9 bases from V and 8 bases from J, the junction contained 9 bases not matched to a gene. CDR3 length equals 12 residues. The germline V gene has CDR1 ENHRY and CDR2 SYGVKD. CDR3 residues: CAIWTGVSGYTF. DNA of the CDR3: TGTGCCATTTGGACAGGAGTCAGCGGCTACACCTTC.

This chain uses TRBV6-1 with TRBJ1-2; D gene unclear. There are 14 residues in the CDR3. Germline V lookup: CDR1 MNHNS, CDR2 SASEGT. Deletions cut 1 base from V and 7 bases from J, with 13 bases between. The CDR3 is CASSEGRVTGGYTF. The CDR3 region has the DNA TGTGCCAGCAGTGAAGGGAGGGTAACGGGTGGCTACACCTTC.

V and J are TRBV5-6 and TRBJ2-7, with TRBD2 as a possible D gene (6 bases). The germline V gene has CDR1 SGHDT and CDR2 YYEEEE. V was clipped by 2 bases and J by 1 base, with 13 bases between them. The CDR3 is made up of 15 amino acids. The CDR3: CASSFGAGKSYEQYF. The CDR3 DNA is TGTGCCAGCAGCTTCGGCGCGGGAAAATCCTACGAGCAGTACTTC. Full variable domain (outside the CDR3, taken from reference TRBV5-6 and TRBJ2-7): DAGVTQSPTHLIKTRGQQVTLRCSPKSGHDTVSWYQQALGQGPQFIFQYYEEEERQRGNFPDRFSGHQFPNYSSELNVNALLLGDSALYLCASSFGAGKSYEQYFGPGTRLTVT.

The rearrangement links TRBV5-6 to TRBJ1-1; no firm D call. Trimming removed 3 bases at V and 1 base at J, with 13 bases between. This CDR3 has 15 residues. The germline CDR1 and CDR2 sequences are SGHDT and YYEEEE. CDR3 sequence: CASSSSYTANTEAFF. CDR3 nucleotide sequence: TGTGCCAGCAGCTCATCCTATACAGCGAACACTGAAGCTTTCTTT.

This chain uses TRBV28 with TRBJ2-5; D is perhaps TRBD2 (5 bases). From germline, CDR1 is MDHEN and CDR2 SYDVKM. The V gene lost 3 bases and the J gene lost 2 bases, with 10 bases spanning the gap. The CDR3 is 14 residues long. Written as DNA, the CDR3 is TGTGCCAGCAGTTTCCCTGGGAGACAAGAGACCCAGTACTTC. Protein sequence: CASSFPGRQETQYF. Using reference TRBV28 and TRBJ2-5 for the parts outside the CDR3, the full variable domain is DVKVTQSSRYLVKRTGEKVFLECVQDMDHENMFWYRQDPGLGLRLIYFSYDVKMKEKGDIPEGYSVSREKKERFSLILESASTNQTSMYLCASSFPGRQETQYFGPGTRLLVL.

In this sample, this clone turned up a few times. V is TRBV2 and J is TRBJ1-5; D is undetermined. This CDR3 has 14 residues. CDR1 is SNHLY, CDR2 FYNNEI, per germline. Between the trimmed V and J ends, which lost 7 bases and 5 bases, there was a span of 15 bases. Here the CDR3 DNA reads TGTGCCAGCAACAACGGGCAGCCTGATCAGCCCCAGCATTTT. Protein: CASNNGQPDQPQHF.

This clone has a single count. The chain is built from TRBV28 and TRBJ2-7; 7 bases line up with TRBD2. The ends lost 5 bases at V and 3 bases at J; junction bases unmatched: 13. Germline-derived CDR1 and CDR2 are MDHEN and SYDVKM. The CDR3 is 16 residues long. The CDR3 DNA reads as TGTGCCAGCAGTCGCGGGAGCCGGCGGGTCGACTACGAGCAGTACTTC. It is translated as CASSRGSRRVDYEQYF.

This clone was detected a few times. The chain couples TRBV28 to TRBJ1-3, with 8 bases aligning to TRBD1. The V gene's germline CDR1 is MDHEN and CDR2 SYDVKM. The length of the CDR3 is 18 residues. V was pared by 4 bases and J by 0 bases, with 11 bases of the junction left unmatched. As DNA, the CDR3 is TGTGCCAGCAGTTCCCACATCCCAGGGGGCGCCTCTGGAAACACCATATATTTT. Its translation: CASSSHIPGGASGNTIYF.

This chain joins TRBV6-6 and TRBJ1-5; 9 nucleotides line up with TRBD1. Germline values: CDR1 MNHNY, CDR2 SVGAGI (reference sequence). J lost 4 bases, V lost 6 bases, and 7 bases had no gene match. The CDR3 covers 15 residues. CDR3 nucleotide sequence: TGTGCCAGCAGATCGGACAGGGGCCCGAATCAGCCCCAGCATTTT. As protein: CASRSDRGPNQPQHF.

This chain uses TRBV28 with TRBJ2-5; 12 bases are shared with TRBD2. The ends lost 4 bases at V and 2 bases at J; junction bases unmatched: 8. The length of the CDR3 is 17 residues. CDR1 is MDHEN and CDR2 is SYDVKM in the germline V gene. This CDR3 is CASSSLAGGGPQETQYF. The CDR3 bases are TGTGCCAGCAGTTCGCTAGCGGGAGGGGGTCCGCAAGAGACCCAGTACTTC.

In this sample, this clone turned up many times. The chain has TRBV5-6 and TRBJ2-5, with a weak D call TRBD2 (5 bases). This CDR3 comprises 14 residues. CDR1 is SGHDT and CDR2 is YYEEEE in the germline V gene. Trimming pared 9 bases from V and 5 bases from J, leaving 20 bases between. CDR3 sequence: CATYRGLLVETQYF. The CDR3 coding sequence is TGTGCCACCTACCGAGGACTTCTCGTGGAGACCCAGTACTTC.

This clone was recorded a few times. The chain has TRBV7-8 and TRBJ1-3, with 10 nucleotides matching TRBD1. V was pared by 4 bases and J by 4 bases, with 4 bases of the junction left unmatched. The CDR3 is 15 residues long. Germline-derived CDR1 and CDR2 are SGHVS and FQNEAQ. The CDR3 coding sequence is TGTGCCAGCAGCTCAGGGACAGGGGAAGGAAACACCATATATTTT. Protein product: CASSSGTGEGNTIYF.

As to this clone: The same CDR3 is also encoded by other DNA sequences in this sample. The chain employs TRBV7-9 and TRBJ2-7; no reliable D call. Trimming removed 3 bases from V and 4 bases from J, with 7 bases in between. Germline assignment: CDR1 SEHNR and CDR2 FQNEAQ (reference sequence). This CDR3 is built from 12 residues. The CDR3 is CASSLSGYEQYF. CDR3 in DNA: TGTGCCAGCAGCTTGAGTGGGTACGAGCAGTACTTC.

This clone was found a few times. The rearrangement links TRBV4-1 to TRBJ2-7, with 7 bases lining up with TRBD2. The ends lost 0 bases at V and 0 bases at J; junction bases unmatched: 2. The CDR3 runs to 15 residues. Germline V CDR1 and CDR2: MGHRA, YSYEKL. The CDR3 sequence is CASSQERTSSYEQYF. The DNA of the CDR3 is TGCGCCAGCAGCCAAGAAAGGACTAGCTCCTACGAGCAGTACTTC.

This clone was seen a handful of times. The chain combines TRBV7-3 with TRBJ2-3; D gene uncertain. CDR3 length: 14 amino acids. Germline V gene lookup returns CDR1 SGHTA and CDR2 FQGTGA. V lost 4 bases to trimming and J lost 6 bases, with 14 bases between them. CDR3 in DNA: TGTGCCAGCAGCTGGAACGCAGGACGGGATACGCAGTATTTT. Translation gives CASSWNAGRDTQYF.

V gene TRBV29-1 combines with J gene TRBJ1-5; perhaps TRBD1 as D (5 bases). Trimming took off 5 bases at V and 4 bases at J, with 9 bases between the two ends. The CDR3 extends over 12 amino acids. Germline V gene lookup returns CDR1 SQVTM and CDR2 ANQGSEA. CDR3 residues: CSVKGRNQPQHF. In nucleotides, the CDR3 is TGCAGCGTTAAGGGACGAAATCAGCCCCAGCATTTT.

A few counts support this clone. V usage is TRBV6-6 and J usage is TRBJ2-5; 8 positions match TRBD1. The length of the CDR3 is 16 residues. The ends lost 2 bases at V and 5 bases at J; junction bases unmatched: 10. Germline CDR1 is MNHNY and CDR2 is SVGAGI (reference sequence). For the CDR3, the DNA is TGTGCCAGCAGTTACCCTCGGGACAGGTGGGGTGAGACCCAGTACTTC. Translated, it gives CASSYPRDRWGETQYF.

This chain joins TRBV7-8 and TRBJ1-1, with D hard to call. The CDR3 loop spans 12 amino acids. CDR1 and CDR2 from the germline V gene are SGHVS and FQNEAQ. The V end lost 4 bases, the J end lost 8 bases, and 11 bases lay between the germline ends. CDR3 residues: CASSYFQREAFF. The DNA for the CDR3 is TGTGCCAGCAGCTACTTTCAGCGCGAAGCTTTCTTT.

This clone appeared a few times. V gene TRBV18 combines with J gene TRBJ2-1; D remains unclear. CDR1 and CDR2 from the germline V gene are KGHSH and LQKENI. The CDR3 totals 13 residues. V lost 3 bases to trimming and J lost 6 bases, with 9 bases between them. CDR3 region: CASSPSAGNEQFF. The CDR3 nucleotides read TGTGCCAGCTCACCCTCCGCCGGCAATGAGCAGTTCTTC.

The chain uses TRBV7-8 and TRBJ2-5; TRBD1 matches 7 bases. CDR3 size: 13 residues. Germline V gene data show CDR1 as SGHVS and CDR2 as FQNEAQ. Losses at the gene ends were 4 bases for V and 3 bases for J; bases not matched to a gene: 2. Written as DNA, the CDR3 is TGTGCCAGCAGCTCGGGGACAGAAGAGACCCAGTACTTC. Its translation: CASSSGTEETQYF.

J is TRBJ2-1 and V is TRBV7-8, with 8 bases identical to TRBD2. In germline, CDR1 is SGHVS, CDR2 FQNEAQ. This CDR3 contains 16 residues. J was trimmed by 4 bases and V by 3 bases; bases with no gene match: 8. This chain's CDR3 is CASSFGAGGGYNEQFF. In nucleotides, the CDR3 is TGTGCCAGCAGCTTCGGTGCGGGAGGAGGTTACAATGAGCAGTTCTTC.